This T cell receptor (beta chain) was recorded in a study of blood T cell repertoires in COVID-19. Assay: immunoSEQ multiplex PCR; the TCRdb copy retains only in-frame clones and omits some. The repertoire holds 30,000 to 45,000 clones, with around 90% as singletons. The sample consisted of peripheral blood. The sequence came from a human donor in a cohort sampled during active COVID-19.

The CDR3 loop reads CASSYSGTGPYEQYF. Here the CDR3 DNA reads TGTGCCAGCAGTTACTCGGGGACAGGCCCCTACGAGCAGTACTTC. The rearrangement uses TRBV6-5 and TRBJ2-7; TRBD1 aligns across 8 bases. The CDR3 consists of 15 residues. Germline V gene data show CDR1 as MNHEY and CDR2 as SVGAGI. J gave up 2 bases and V 0 bases, and 3 bases lay outside the gene matches.